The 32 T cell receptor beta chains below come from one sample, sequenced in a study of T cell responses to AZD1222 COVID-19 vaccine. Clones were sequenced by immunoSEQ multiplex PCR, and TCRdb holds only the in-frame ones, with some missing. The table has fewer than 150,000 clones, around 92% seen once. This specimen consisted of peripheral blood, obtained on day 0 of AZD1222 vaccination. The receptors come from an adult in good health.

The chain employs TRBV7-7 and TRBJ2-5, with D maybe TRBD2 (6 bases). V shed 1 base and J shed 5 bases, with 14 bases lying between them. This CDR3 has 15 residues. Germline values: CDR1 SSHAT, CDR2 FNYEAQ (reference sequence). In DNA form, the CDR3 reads TGTGCCAGCAGCTTAGAACTAGCTAGTCTGGAGACCCAGTACTTC. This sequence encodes CASSLELASLETQYF.

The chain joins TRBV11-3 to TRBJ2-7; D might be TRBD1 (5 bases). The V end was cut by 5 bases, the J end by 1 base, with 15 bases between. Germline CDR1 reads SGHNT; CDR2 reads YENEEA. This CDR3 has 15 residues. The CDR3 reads CASSLRTSDSYEQYF. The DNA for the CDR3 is TGTGCCAGCAGCCTCCGGACAAGCGATTCCTACGAGCAGTACTTC.

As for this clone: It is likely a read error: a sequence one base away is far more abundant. The CDR3 region has the DNA TGTGCCAGCAGCTTGATGGAGACCCAGTACTTC. It specifies CASSLMETQYF. The chain carries TRBV5-5 and TRBJ2-5; no reliable D call. CDR1 SGHKS and CDR2 YYEKEE come from the germline V gene (reference sequence). The CDR3 runs 11 residues. The V and J ends lost 1 base and 5 bases respectively, with 3 bases between them.

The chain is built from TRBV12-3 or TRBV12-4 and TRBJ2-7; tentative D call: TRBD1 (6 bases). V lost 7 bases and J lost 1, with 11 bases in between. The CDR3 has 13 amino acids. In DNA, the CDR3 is TGTGCCAGCACCCTAACAGGGTCCTACGAGCAGTACTTC. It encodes CASTLTGSYEQYF.

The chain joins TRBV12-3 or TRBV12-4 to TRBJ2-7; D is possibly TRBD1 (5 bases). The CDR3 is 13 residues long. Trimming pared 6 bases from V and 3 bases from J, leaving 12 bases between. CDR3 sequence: CASRRTGGYEQYF. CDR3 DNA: TGTGCCAGCAGAAGAACAGGCGGCTACGAGCAGTACTTC.

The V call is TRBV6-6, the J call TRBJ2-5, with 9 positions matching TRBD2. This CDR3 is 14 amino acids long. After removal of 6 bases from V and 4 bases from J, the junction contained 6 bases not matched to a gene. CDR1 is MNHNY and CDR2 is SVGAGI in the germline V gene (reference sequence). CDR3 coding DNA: TGTGCCAGCAGGGCTAGCGGGAAATCAGAGACCCAGTACTTC. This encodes CASRASGKSETQYF.

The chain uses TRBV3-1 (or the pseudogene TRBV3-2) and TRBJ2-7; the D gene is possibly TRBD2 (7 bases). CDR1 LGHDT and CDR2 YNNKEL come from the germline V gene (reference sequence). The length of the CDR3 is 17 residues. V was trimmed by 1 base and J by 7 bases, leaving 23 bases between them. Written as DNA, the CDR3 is TGTGCCAGCAGCCAAGGGGGGGGGCTAGCGGTTTTTCTTGAGCAGTACTTC. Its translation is CASSQGGGLAVFLEQYF.

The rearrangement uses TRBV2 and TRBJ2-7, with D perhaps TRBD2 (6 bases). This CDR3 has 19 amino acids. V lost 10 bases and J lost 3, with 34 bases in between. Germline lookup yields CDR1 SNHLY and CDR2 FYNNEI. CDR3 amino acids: CAINPMGGSTGPIVYEQYF. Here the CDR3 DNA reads TGTGCCATCAATCCTATGGGGGGATCAACAGGACCCATCGTCTACGAGCAGTACTTC.

Written as DNA, the CDR3 is TGTGCCAGCAGCTCTAGCGGGAGGGGAAAGTACGAGCAGTACTTC. It codes for CASSSSGRGKYEQYF. The genes are TRBV13 and TRBJ2-7; 12 bases align to TRBD2. The germline V gene encodes CDR1 PRHDT and CDR2 FYEKMQ (reference sequence). The CDR3 sequence is 15 residues long. V lost 4 bases and J lost 4; bases outside the gene matches: 5.

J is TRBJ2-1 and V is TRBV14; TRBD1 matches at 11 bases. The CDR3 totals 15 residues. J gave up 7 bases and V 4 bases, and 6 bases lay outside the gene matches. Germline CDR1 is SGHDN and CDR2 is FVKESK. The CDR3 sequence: CASSRTGGASNEQFF. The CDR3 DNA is TGTGCCAGCAGCCGGACAGGGGGCGCGTCAAATGAGCAGTTCTTC.

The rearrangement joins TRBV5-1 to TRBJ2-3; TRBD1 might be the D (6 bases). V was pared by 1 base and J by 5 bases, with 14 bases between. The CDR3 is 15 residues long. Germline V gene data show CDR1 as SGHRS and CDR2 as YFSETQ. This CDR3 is CASSLSTGTVDTQYF. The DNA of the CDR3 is TGCGCCAGCAGCTTGTCGACAGGCACGGTAGATACGCAGTATTTT.

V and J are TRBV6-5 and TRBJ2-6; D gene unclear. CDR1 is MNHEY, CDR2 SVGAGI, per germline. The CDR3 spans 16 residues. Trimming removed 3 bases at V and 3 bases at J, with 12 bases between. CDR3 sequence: CASSYEASGGANVLTF. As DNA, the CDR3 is TGTGCCAGCAGTTATGAGGCTTCGGGTGGGGCCAACGTCCTGACTTTC.

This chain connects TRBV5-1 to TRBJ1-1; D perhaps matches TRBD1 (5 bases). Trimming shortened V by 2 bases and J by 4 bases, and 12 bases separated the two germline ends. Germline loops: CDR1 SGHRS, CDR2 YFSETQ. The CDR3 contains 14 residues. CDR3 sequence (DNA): TGCGCCAGCAGCTTTCCAGGGACGGGCACTGAAGCTTTCTTT. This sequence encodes CASSFPGTGTEAFF. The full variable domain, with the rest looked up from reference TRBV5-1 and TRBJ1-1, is KAGVTQTPRYLIKTRGQQVTLSCSPISGHRSVSWYQQTPGQGLQFLFEYFSETQRNKGNFPGRFSGRQFSNSRSEMNVSTLELGDSALYLCASSFPGTGTEAFFGQGTRLTVV.

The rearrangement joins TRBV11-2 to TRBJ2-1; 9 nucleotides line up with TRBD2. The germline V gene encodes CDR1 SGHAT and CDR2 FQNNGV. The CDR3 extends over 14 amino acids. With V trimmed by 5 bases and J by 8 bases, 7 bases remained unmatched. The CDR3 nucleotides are TGTGCCAGCAGCCCGCGGGGGGGGCAGGATGAGCAGTTCTTC. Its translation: CASSPRGGQDEQFF.

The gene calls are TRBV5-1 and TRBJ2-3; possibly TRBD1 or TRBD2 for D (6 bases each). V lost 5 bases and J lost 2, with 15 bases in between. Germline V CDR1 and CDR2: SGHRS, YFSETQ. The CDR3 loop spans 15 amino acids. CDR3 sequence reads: CASRRLGGPTDTQYF. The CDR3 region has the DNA TGCGCCAGCAGGCGTCTGGGGGGCCCCACAGATACGCAGTATTTT. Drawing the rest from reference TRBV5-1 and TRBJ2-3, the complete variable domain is KAGVTQTPRYLIKTRGQQVTLSCSPISGHRSVSWYQQTPGQGLQFLFEYFSETQRNKGNFPGRFSGRQFSNSRSEMNVSTLELGDSALYLCASRRLGGPTDTQYFGPGTRLTVL.

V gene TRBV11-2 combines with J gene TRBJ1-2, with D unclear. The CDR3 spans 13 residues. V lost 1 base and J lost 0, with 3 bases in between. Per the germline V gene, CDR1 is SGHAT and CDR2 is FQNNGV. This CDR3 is CASSLGTNYGYTF. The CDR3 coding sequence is TGTGCCAGCAGCTTAGGTACTAACTATGGCTACACCTTC.

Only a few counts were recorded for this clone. Here the CDR3 reads CASKAVFLGPQTAAGELFF. CDR3 bases: TGTGCCAGCAAAGCCGTGTTTTTGGGCCCCCAAACGGCGGCCGGGGAGCTGTTTTTT. The chain recombines TRBV2 with TRBJ2-2; unclear D gene. Germline V CDR1 and CDR2: SNHLY, FYNNEI. The CDR3 has 19 amino acids. V was pared by 7 bases and J by 6 bases, with 30 bases between.

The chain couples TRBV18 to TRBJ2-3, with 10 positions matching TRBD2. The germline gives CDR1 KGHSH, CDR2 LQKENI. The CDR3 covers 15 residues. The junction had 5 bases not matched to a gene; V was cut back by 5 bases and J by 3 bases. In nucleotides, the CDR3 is TGTGCCAGCTCAGAAGCGGGGGGGCAAACAGATACGCAGTATTTT. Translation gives CASSEAGGQTDTQYF.

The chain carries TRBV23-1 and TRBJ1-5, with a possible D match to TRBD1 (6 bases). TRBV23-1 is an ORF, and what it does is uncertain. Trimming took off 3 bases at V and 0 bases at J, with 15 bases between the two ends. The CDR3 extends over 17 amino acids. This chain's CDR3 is CASSQPQGRLSNQPQHF. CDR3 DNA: TGCGCCAGCAGTCAGCCACAGGGTCGACTTAGCAATCAGCCCCAGCATTTT.

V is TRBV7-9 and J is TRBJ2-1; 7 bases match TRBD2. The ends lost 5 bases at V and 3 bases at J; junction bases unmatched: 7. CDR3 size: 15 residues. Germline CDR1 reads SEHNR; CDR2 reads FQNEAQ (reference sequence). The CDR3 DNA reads TGTGCCAGCAGCCGCAGCGGGACCATCTACAATGAGCAGTTCTTC. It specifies CASSRSGTIYNEQFF.

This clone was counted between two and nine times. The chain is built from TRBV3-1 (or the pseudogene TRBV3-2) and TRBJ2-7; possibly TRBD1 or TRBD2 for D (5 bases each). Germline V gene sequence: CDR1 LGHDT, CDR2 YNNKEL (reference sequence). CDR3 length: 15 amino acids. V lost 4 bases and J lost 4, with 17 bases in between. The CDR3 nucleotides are TGTGCCAGCAGCCTAGGGGACGGGACGTCTTACGAGCAGTACTTC. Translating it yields CASSLGDGTSYEQYF.

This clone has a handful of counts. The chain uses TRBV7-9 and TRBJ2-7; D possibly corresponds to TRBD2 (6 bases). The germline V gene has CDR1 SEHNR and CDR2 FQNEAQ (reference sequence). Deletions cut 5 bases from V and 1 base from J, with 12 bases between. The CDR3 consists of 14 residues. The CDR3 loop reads CASSETRASYEQYF. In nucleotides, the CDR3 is TGTGCCAGCAGCGAGACTAGGGCTTCCTACGAGCAGTACTTC.

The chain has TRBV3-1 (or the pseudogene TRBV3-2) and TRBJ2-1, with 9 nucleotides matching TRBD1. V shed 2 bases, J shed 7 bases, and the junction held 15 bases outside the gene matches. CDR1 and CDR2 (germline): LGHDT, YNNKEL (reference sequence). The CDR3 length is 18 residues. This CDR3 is CASSQSPPGTGMENEQFF. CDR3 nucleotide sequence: TGTGCCAGCAGCCAAAGCCCCCCCGGGACAGGGATGGAAAATGAGCAGTTCTTC.

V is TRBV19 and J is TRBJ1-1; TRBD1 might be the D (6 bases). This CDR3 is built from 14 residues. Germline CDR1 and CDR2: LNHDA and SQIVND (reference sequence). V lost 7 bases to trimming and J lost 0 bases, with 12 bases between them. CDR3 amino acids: CASTLTGMNTEAFF. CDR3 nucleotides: TGTGCCAGTACCCTGACAGGAATGAACACTGAAGCTTTCTTT.

In DNA, the CDR3 is TGTGCCTGGAGTGTCGGTGGGGCCGGGGAGCTGTTTTTT. Translating gives CAWSVGGAGELFF. This chain connects TRBV30 to TRBJ2-2, with no clear D. CDR1 GTSNPN and CDR2 SVGIG come from the germline V gene (reference sequence). Trimming shortened V by 0 bases and J by 6 bases, and 8 bases separated the two germline ends. CDR3 size: 13 residues.

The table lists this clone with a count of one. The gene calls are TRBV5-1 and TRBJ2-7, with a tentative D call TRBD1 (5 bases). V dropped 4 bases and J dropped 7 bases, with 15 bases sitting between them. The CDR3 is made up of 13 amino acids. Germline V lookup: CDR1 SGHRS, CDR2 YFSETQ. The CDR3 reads CASSLVGRWEQYF. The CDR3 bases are TGCGCCAGCAGCCTTGTGGGGCGGTGGGAGCAGTACTTC.

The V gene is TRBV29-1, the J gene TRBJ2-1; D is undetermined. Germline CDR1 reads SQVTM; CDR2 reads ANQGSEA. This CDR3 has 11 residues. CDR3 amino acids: CSLLSYNEQFF. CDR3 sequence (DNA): TGCAGTCTCCTCTCCTACAATGAGCAGTTCTTC.

The CDR3 sequence: CASSQGTGLGYGYTF. The CDR3 DNA follows: TGCGCCAGCAGCCAAGGGACAGGGCTGGGCTATGGCTACACCTTC. The rearrangement links TRBV4-1 to TRBJ1-2; 8 bases are shared with TRBD1. The V and J ends lost 1 base and 4 bases, in that order; junction bases with no gene match: 5. Looked up from germline, CDR1 is MGHRA and CDR2 is YSYEKL. The CDR3 has 15 amino acids.

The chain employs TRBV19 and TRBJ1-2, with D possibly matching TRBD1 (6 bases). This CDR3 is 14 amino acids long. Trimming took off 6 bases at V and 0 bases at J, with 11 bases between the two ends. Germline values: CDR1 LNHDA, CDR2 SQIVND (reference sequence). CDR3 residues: CASSEQGSNYGYTF. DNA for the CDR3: TGTGCCAGTAGCGAACAGGGATCTAACTATGGCTACACCTTC.

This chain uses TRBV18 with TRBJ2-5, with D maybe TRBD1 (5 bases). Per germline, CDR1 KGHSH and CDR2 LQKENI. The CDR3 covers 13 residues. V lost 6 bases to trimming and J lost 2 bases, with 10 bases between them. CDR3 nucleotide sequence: TGTGCCAGCTCCACGACAGCGCAAGAGACCCAGTACTTC. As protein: CASSTTAQETQYF. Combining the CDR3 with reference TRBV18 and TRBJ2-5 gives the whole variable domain NAGVMQNPRHLVRRRGQEARLRCSPMKGHSHVYWYRQLPEEGLKFMVYLQKENIIDESGMPKERFSAEFPKEGPSILRIQQVVRGDSAAYFCASSTTAQETQYFGPGTRLLVL.

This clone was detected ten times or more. The CDR3 is CASSEDFFSYNEQFF. The CDR3, as DNA: TGTGCCAGCAGCGAGGACTTCTTCTCCTACAATGAGCAGTTCTTC. The chain recombines TRBV7-9 with TRBJ2-1; maybe TRBD2 (5 bases). The CDR3 sequence is 15 residues long. CDR1 and CDR2 from the germline V gene are SEHNR and FQNEAQ (reference sequence). V lost 5 bases to trimming and J lost 0 bases, with 11 bases between them.

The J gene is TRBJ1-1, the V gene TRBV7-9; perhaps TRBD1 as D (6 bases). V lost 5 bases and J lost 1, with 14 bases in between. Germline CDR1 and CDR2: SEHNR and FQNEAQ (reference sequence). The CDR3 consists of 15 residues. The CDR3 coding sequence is TGTGCCAGCAGCCACGGACAGAGATCGAACACTGAAGCTTTCTTT. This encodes CASSHGQRSNTEAFF.